These 15 T cell receptor beta chains were all obtained from the same sample, sequenced in a study of patients and donors after allogeneic stem cell transplantation. TCRdb recomputed calls from the RT-PCR reads with MiXCR, one row per CDR3 protein. The sample lists 800,000 to 1,000,000 distinct CDR3 sequences, about 20% occurring once. Sequencing was performed on blood, either unsorted or a sorted T cell fraction (not recorded which). All receptors derive from a human donor who was either an allogeneic HSCT recipient or a stem cell or donor lymphocyte infusion donor (not recorded which). It is not recorded whose cells these are; they may come from a transplant donor.

The rearrangement links TRBV10-3 to TRBJ2-7, with a weak D call TRBD2 (5 bases). CDR1 ENHRY and CDR2 SYGVKD come from the germline V gene. The CDR3 extends over 14 amino acids. V was clipped by 2 bases and J by 4 bases, with 12 bases between them. The CDR3 loop reads CAISEKTPGYEQYF. As DNA, the CDR3 is TGTGCCATCAGTGAGAAAACCCCGGGATACGAGCAGTACTTC.

This clonotype was counted a single time. This sequence joins TRBV9 and TRBJ2-7, with D perhaps matching TRBD1 or TRBD2 (5 bases each). V was cut by 0 bases and J by 3 bases, with 10 bases left in between. Germline-derived CDR1 and CDR2 are SGDLS and YYNGEE. The CDR3 length is 14 residues. CDR3 in DNA: TGTGCCAGCAGCGTAGGGGACGCGTTCTACGAGCAGTACTTC. Translation gives CASSVGDAFYEQYF.

This clonotype was found a few times. The J gene is TRBJ2-3, the V gene TRBV12-3 or TRBV12-4, with a tentative D call TRBD2 (6 bases). The CDR3 covers 13 residues. Trimming cost V 5 bases and J 6 bases, with 12 bases left between them. The DNA of the CDR3 is TGTGCCAGCAGTCCGGGGCTAGCGGATACGCAGTATTTT. Its translation: CASSPGLADTQYF.

This clonotype was recorded a few times. This rearrangement joins TRBV6-5 to TRBJ2-6; D is unclear. CDR1 is MNHEY, CDR2 SVGAGI, per germline. V shed 0 bases and J shed 2 bases, with 8 bases lying between them. The CDR3 runs to 16 residues. CDR3 nucleotide sequence: TGTGCCAGCAGTTACTCACGTTTCCCTGGGGCCAACGTCCTGACTTTC. Encoded protein: CASSYSRFPGANVLTF.

This clonotype was seen more than once but under ten times. The chain links TRBV2 to TRBJ2-5; no reliable D call. Looked up from germline, CDR1 is SNHLY and CDR2 is FYNNEI. CDR3 length equals 14 residues. V was cut by 2 bases and J by 1 base, with 8 bases left in between. The CDR3 DNA follows: TGTGCCAGCAGTGAATGGCTTCGCCAAGAGACCCAGTACTTC. This encodes CASSEWLRQETQYF.

The rearrangement joins TRBV7-6 to TRBJ2-2; D uncertain. CDR3 length: 12 amino acids. The germline V gene has CDR1 SGHVS and CDR2 FNYEAQ. The ends were cut back, 1 base at V and 10 bases at J, with 7 bases in the middle. Written as DNA, the CDR3 is TGTGCCAGCAGCTTAGTCGAGGAGGAGCTGTTTTTT. It yields the protein CASSLVEEELFF.

There are a few counts of this clonotype. J is TRBJ2-1 and V is TRBV6-5; no firm D call. The CDR3 loop spans 13 amino acids. The ends were cut back, 2 bases at V and 7 bases at J, with 9 bases in the middle. The V gene's germline CDR1 is MNHEY and CDR2 SVGAGI. The CDR3 region has the DNA TGTGCCAGCAGTTACGGGAAAATAAATGAGCAGTTCTTC. Translated: CASSYGKINEQFF.

This clonotype was counted only a few times. The chain recombines TRBV29-1 with TRBJ2-1, with 7 bases matching TRBD1. CDR3 size: 16 residues. The V and J ends lost 3 bases and 5 bases, in that order; junction bases with no gene match: 13. The germline CDR1 and CDR2 sequences are SQVTM and ANQGSEA. CDR3 bases: TGCAGCGTTGATATCACACGGGACAGTCGGAACAATGAGCAGTTCTTC. It yields the protein CSVDITRDSRNNEQFF.

The V call is TRBV12-3 or TRBV12-4, the J call TRBJ1-2; a weak D match, TRBD1 (5 bases). The V end was cut by 0 bases, the J end by 6 bases, with 14 bases between. CDR3 length equals 15 residues. As DNA, the CDR3 is TGTGCCAGCAGTTTAGCGGGGCAGGAGCGCAATGGCTACACCTTC. Residues: CASSLAGQERNGYTF.

As for this clonotype: One junction end does not reproduce the germline sequence, and a read error may be involved. The V gene is TRBV20-1, the J gene TRBJ1-1; 7 positions agree with TRBD1. The CDR3 is 13 amino acids. Per the germline V gene, CDR1 is DFQATT and CDR2 is SNEGSKA (reference sequence). The CDR3 DNA sequence: TGCAGTGCTAGACCCTGGGGTGGGACAGAAATGGTCTTT. Protein product: CSARPWGGTEMVF.

Here the CDR3 DNA reads TGTGCCAGCAGTATACGGACAGGGTGGAATGAGCAGTTCTTC. It specifies CASSIRTGWNEQFF. The rearrangement links TRBV12-3 or TRBV12-4 to TRBJ2-1, with 8 bases matching TRBD1. The CDR3 runs 14 residues. Trimming removed 5 bases from V and 7 bases from J; junction bases left unmatched: 7.

The chain combines TRBV4-3 with TRBJ2-5; D uncertain. Germline lookup yields CDR1 LGHNA and CDR2 YSLEER. V was shortened by 3 bases and J by 5 bases, with 10 bases between the two germline ends. The CDR3 is 13 amino acids. The DNA of the CDR3 is TGCGCCAGCAGCCAGGAAACCGGGGAGACCCAGTACTTC. It codes for CASSQETGETQYF.

The gene calls are TRBV10-3 and TRBJ1-2; D gene ambiguous. Between the trimmed V and J ends, which lost 4 bases and 3 bases, there was a span of 12 bases. The CDR3 has 14 amino acids. The germline gives CDR1 ENHRY, CDR2 SYGVKD. The CDR3 reads CAISAEALDYGYTF. In DNA, the CDR3 is TGTGCCATCAGTGCGGAGGCTTTGGACTATGGCTACACCTTC.

This clonotype was picked up many times. The J gene is TRBJ2-7, the V gene TRBV12-3 or TRBV12-4, with 7 bases that match TRBD1. V was pared by 5 bases and J by 7 bases, with 14 bases of the junction left unmatched. The length of the CDR3 is 15 residues. The CDR3 is CASSPPRQGLREQYF. The CDR3 DNA follows: TGTGCCAGCAGTCCCCCCCGACAGGGTTTGAGGGAGCAGTACTTC.

The chain couples TRBV30 to TRBJ1-6; D not certain. The CDR3 runs 14 residues. The V gene's germline CDR1 is GTSNPN and CDR2 SVGIG (reference sequence). V was cut by 0 bases and J by 7 bases, with 10 bases left in between. The CDR3 DNA reads TGTGCCTGGAGTGTAGAAGTCCCGAATTCACCCCTCCACTTT. Translation: CAWSVEVPNSPLHF. The whole variable domain, filled in from reference TRBV30 and TRBJ1-6, reads SQTIHQWPATLVQPVGSPLSLECTVEGTSNPNLYWYRQAAGRGLQLLFYSVGIGQISSEVPQNLSASRPQDRQFILSSKKLLLSDSGFYLCAWSVEVPNSPLHFGNGTRLTVT.